The rows below give T cell receptor beta chains drawn from one sample of a study of T cell responses to AZD1222 COVID-19 vaccine. Method: immunoSEQ multiplex PCR; TCRdb's copy keeps in-frame clones and lacks some. Of 200,000 to 300,000 clones detected, 85% to 95% appear once; the ten largest clones hold around 0.57%. The sequencing used peripheral blood, collected on day 0 of AZD1222 vaccination. Receptors originate from an adult in good health. CDR3s include the opening cysteine and the closing phenylalanine or tryptophan. The order of the fields is clone size, V gene, D gene, J gene, CDR3 protein, CDR3 DNA. The D gene is left open where the match is weak. For some rows the clone size is stated as once, few or many, or as a class when expanded; others skip it.

>-|TRBV5-1|-|TRBJ1-6
CASSSSRGQSLHF
TGCGCCAGCAGCTCCTCGCGGGGACAATCCCTCCACTTT
>-|TRBV10-3|-|TRBJ1-2
CAISEAIRAHGYTF
TGTGCCATCAGTGAGGCGATTAGGGCTCATGGCTACACCTTC
>-|TRBV19|-|TRBJ1-5
CASLGLEAGNQPQHF
TGTGCCAGCCTGGGGCTAGAAGCGGGAAATCAGCCCCAGCATTTT
>few|TRBV28|-|TRBJ1-5
CASSLQGGSNQPQHF
TGTGCCAGCAGTCTACAGGGAGGAAGCAATCAGCCCCAGCATTTT
>-|TRBV6-5|-|TRBJ2-3
CASSYPQTNMDTQYF
TGTGCCAGCAGTTACCCCCAGACGAATATGGATACGCAGTATTTT
>-|TRBV5-1|TRBD1|TRBJ1-2
CASSLLGQGLPYGYTF
TGCGCCAGCAGCTTACTGGGACAGGGACTACCCTATGGCTACACCTTC
>many|TRBV27|TRBD1|TRBJ1-1
CASRDRGMNTEAFF
TGTGCCAGCAGGGACAGGGGAATGAACACTGAAGCTTTCTTT
>-|TRBV24-1|-|TRBJ2-3
CATSIRGNREDTQYF
TGTGCCACCAGTATTCGAGGGAACCGAGAGGATACGCAGTATTTT
>-|TRBV5-5|-|TRBJ1-1
CASSLYTGWNTEAFF
TGTGCCAGCAGCTTGTACACAGGGTGGAACACTGAAGCTTTCTTT
>-|TRBV5-5|-|TRBJ2-7
CASSLGAGLHEQYF
TGTGCCAGCAGCTTGGGGGCAGGGCTGCACGAGCAGTACTTC
>-|TRBV5-1|-|TRBJ1-2
CASSPDSSYGYTF
TGCGCCAGCAGCCCGGACAGTTCCTATGGCTACACCTTC
>-|TRBV28|-|TRBJ1-2
CASRNPQGPYGYTF
TGTGCCAGCAGGAACCCACAGGGACCCTATGGCTACACCTTC
>-|TRBV7-9|-|TRBJ2-1
CASSLSGISYNEQFF
TGTGCCAGCAGCTTATCGGGTATCAGCTACAATGAGCAGTTCTTC
>-|TRBV29-1|TRBD2|TRBJ2-1
CSAEGGLQGYNEQFF
TGCAGCGCTGAGGGAGGGCTTCAGGGCTACAATGAGCAGTTCTTC
>-|TRBV24-1|-|TRBJ1-5
CATSDGGLQPQHF
TGTGCCACCAGTGATGGGGGGTTACAGCCCCAGCATTTT
>-|TRBV28|-|TRBJ2-3
CASSRAGAADTQYF
TGTGCCAGCAGCCGCGCCGGAGCGGCAGATACGCAGTATTTT
>-|TRBV5-1|-|TRBJ1-3
CASSFNSNSGNTIYF
TGCGCCAGCAGCTTTAACTCCAACTCTGGAAACACCATATATTTT
>-|TRBV5-1|-|TRBJ1-2
CASSFDTVDYGYTF
TGCGCCAGCAGCTTTGACACTGTTGACTATGGCTACACCTTC
>-|TRBV5-6|TRBD1|TRBJ1-4
CASSLRQGVEKLFF
TGTGCCAGCAGCTTGAGACAGGGGGTTGAAAAACTGTTTTTT
>-|TRBV5-1|-|TRBJ2-5
CASSGDGQQETQYF
TGCGCCAGCAGCGGGGATGGACAACAAGAGACCCAGTACTTC
>-|TRBV28|-|TRBJ2-7
CASGPRGPTYEQYF
TGTGCCAGCGGGCCCCGGGGCCCGACCTACGAGCAGTACTTC
>few|TRBV6-1|TRBD1|TRBJ1-6
CASSGDRGLLSSYNSPLHF
TGTGCCAGCAGTGGCGACAGGGGGCTCCTGAGCTCCTATAATTCACCCCTCCACTTT
>-|TRBV7-2|-|TRBJ2-2
CASSLEVGELFF
TGTGCCAGCAGCTTAGAAGTCGGGGAGCTGTTTTTT
>-|TRBV6-5|-|TRBJ2-2
CASSSADGELFF
TGTGCCAGCAGCTCTGCGGACGGGGAGCTGTTTTTT
>-|TRBV12-3/TRBV12-4|-|TRBJ2-3
CASGSRDTQYF
TGTGCCAGCGGGTCGAGGGATACGCAGTATTTT
>-|TRBV29-1|-|TRBJ1-1
CSVSNGLNTEAFF
TGCAGCGTTTCCAACGGATTGAACACTGAAGCTTTCTTT
>-|TRBV3-1/TRBV3-2|TRBD1|TRBJ1-1
CASSQTTGARGTEAFF
TGTGCCAGCAGCCAAACGACAGGGGCGAGGGGCACTGAAGCTTTCTTT
>-|TRBV28|TRBD1|TRBJ1-1
CAHAQGARTEAFF
TGTGCTCACGCCCAGGGGGCGCGAACTGAAGCTTTCTTT
>-|TRBV7-2|-|TRBJ1-2
CASSLRGSRGGYTF
TGTGCCAGCAGCTTAAGGGGCTCCAGGGGTGGCTACACCTTC
>-|TRBV11-2|-|TRBJ1-1
CASSLGDFLLNTEAFF
TGTGCCAGCAGCTTAGGGGACTTCTTATTAAACACTGAAGCTTTCTTT
>once|TRBV5-1|-|TRBJ1-3
CASSAEVAGNTIYF
TGCGCCAGCAGCGCAGAGGTAGCTGGAAACACCATATATTTT
>-|TRBV9|-|TRBJ1-3
CASSVGRISGNTIYF
TGTGCCAGCAGCGTAGGCCGAATCTCTGGAAACACCATATATTTT
>-|TRBV6-2/TRBV6-3|-|TRBJ1-5
CASSIVGQTNQPQHF
TGTGCCAGCAGCATTGTCGGACAGACCAATCAGCCCCAGCATTTT
>-|TRBV18|-|TRBJ2-7
CASSPLSQGAHEQYF
TGTGCCAGCTCACCACTTTCTCAGGGTGCCCACGAGCAGTACTTC
>few|TRBV3-1/TRBV3-2|-|TRBJ2-1
CASSQGSWRSYNEQFF
TGTGCCAGCAGCCAAGGCTCTTGGCGCTCCTACAATGAGCAGTTCTTC
>-|TRBV28|TRBD1|TRBJ1-5
CATRGTGRPQHF
TGTGCCACCCGCGGGACAGGGCGGCCCCAGCATTTT
>-|TRBV27|-|TRBJ2-3
CASSLMAPSTTDTQYF
TGTGCCAGCAGTTTAATGGCCCCCTCGACCACAGATACGCAGTATTTT
>-|TRBV9|TRBD2|TRBJ2-3
CASSAGVAGGSTDTQYF
TGTGCCAGCAGCGCTGGGGTAGCGGGGGGTAGCACAGATACGCAGTATTTT
>-|TRBV4-3|-|TRBJ1-3
CASSQDSSGNTIYF
TGCGCCAGCAGCCAGGACAGCTCTGGAAACACCATATATTTT
>-|TRBV2|-|TRBJ2-3
CASGSTDTQYF
TGTGCCAGCGGTAGCACAGATACGCAGTATTTT
>-|TRBV19|TRBD1|TRBJ1-1
CASSNHRGTEAFF
TGTGCCAGTAGTAATCACAGGGGAACTGAAGCTTTCTTT
>-|TRBV11-2|TRBD2|TRBJ2-7
CASSLTSGGTVYEQYF
TGTGCCAGCAGCCTCACTAGCGGGGGCACGGTCTACGAGCAGTACTTC
>-|TRBV6-4|TRBD1|TRBJ1-6
CASSDSTGGSPLHF
TGTGCCAGCAGTGACTCAACAGGGGGCTCACCCCTCCACTTT
>-|TRBV27|-|TRBJ2-1
CASSLEDSSYNEQFF
TGTGCCAGCAGTTTAGAGGACAGCTCCTACAATGAGCAGTTCTTC
>-|TRBV4-1|TRBD1|TRBJ1-4
CASSQGPRGPKLTTNEKLFF
TGCGCCAGCAGCCAAGGGCCGAGGGGGCCCAAGCTGACAACTAATGAAAAACTGTTTTTT
>once|TRBV24-1|TRBD1|TRBJ2-4
CATSVNPGQGRVIQYF
TGTGCCACCAGTGTCAATCCGGGACAGGGGAGGGTCATTCAGTACTTC
>-|TRBV30|-|TRBJ2-2
CAWTRGGGTTGELFF
TGTGCCTGGACACGGGGTGGGGGGACCACCGGGGAGCTGTTTTTT
>-|TRBV9|TRBD1|TRBJ1-4
CASSVQGATNEKLFF
TGTGCCAGCAGCGTGCAGGGGGCAACTAATGAAAAACTGTTTTTT
>-|TRBV19|TRBD1|TRBJ2-2
CASHTGGLTNTGELFF
TGTGCCAGTCATACAGGGGGCCTAACGAACACCGGGGAGCTGTTTTTT